One and the same sample provided the 20 T cell receptor beta chains below, sequenced in a study of cytomegalovirus exposure and HLA in healthy donors. The PCR used 60 Vbeta and 13 Jbeta primers. This table comes from immunoSEQ multiplex PCR, and its TCRdb copy is limited to in-frame clones, with some not included. The data hold under 200,000 clones, with around 77% observed a single time. The specimen sequenced was PBMCs. These receptors came from a young man in good health and CMV-seronegative.

This clone occurred a few times. The rearrangement links TRBV6-5 to TRBJ2-1; tentative D call: TRBD1 (6 bases). V lost 2 bases and J 3 bases, leaving 8 bases between the germline ends. From germline, CDR1 is MNHEY and CDR2 SVGAGI. The CDR3 has 14 amino acids. CDR3 region: CASSYGTIYNEQFF. The CDR3 DNA reads as TGTGCCAGCAGTTACGGGACAATCTACAATGAGCAGTTCTTC.

The chain carries TRBV4-1 and TRBJ2-7; 8 bases line up with TRBD2. Trimming at V came to 1 base and at J to 4 bases, leaving 3 bases not matched to a gene. Germline CDR1 MGHRA, CDR2 YSYEKL. The CDR3 has 14 residues. CDR3 loop: CASSQATSGYEQYF. Here the CDR3 DNA reads TGCGCCAGCAGCCAAGCAACTAGCGGATACGAGCAGTACTTC.

There are a few counts of this clone. This specimen includes other DNA sequences encoding the same CDR3. This CDR3 is CASSSRQGNQPQHF. The DNA of the CDR3 is TGTGCCAGCAGCTCTAGACAGGGCAATCAGCCCCAGCATTTT. The gene calls are TRBV5-6 and TRBJ1-5; TRBD1 might be the D (6 bases). Deletions cut 3 bases from V and 2 bases from J, with 9 bases between. CDR1 SGHDT and CDR2 YYEEEE come from the germline V gene. This CDR3 region has 14 residues.

The rearrangement joins TRBV27 to TRBJ1-6; maybe TRBD1 (5 bases). This CDR3 contains 13 residues. Germline assignment: CDR1 MNHEY and CDR2 SMNVEV (reference sequence). Trimming left V 2 bases short and J 7 bases short, with 6 bases between. CDR3 in DNA: TGTGCCAGCAGTTTAGGGGGGAATTCACCCCTCCACTTT. Translated, it gives CASSLGGNSPLHF.

The chain uses TRBV5-1 and TRBJ2-5; TRBD1 is a possible D gene (6 bases). The germline CDR1 and CDR2 sequences are SGHRS and YFSETQ. Trimming took 3 bases from V and 1 from J, leaving 13 bases between them. The CDR3 spans 15 residues. CDR3 sequence (DNA): TGCGCCAGCAGCTCCCCAAGGGGGACCCAAGAGACCCAGTACTTC. Translating gives CASSSPRGTQETQYF. Using reference TRBV5-1 and TRBJ2-5 for the parts outside the CDR3, the full variable domain is KAGVTQTPRYLIKTRGQQVTLSCSPISGHRSVSWYQQTPGQGLQFLFEYFSETQRNKGNFPGRFSGRQFSNSRSEMNVSTLELGDSALYLCASSSPRGTQETQYFGPGTRLLVL.

This chain links TRBV28 with TRBJ2-4, with TRBD2 identical over 9 bases. The V gene's germline CDR1 is MDHEN and CDR2 SYDVKM. This CDR3 comprises 17 residues. The J segment lost 2 bases and the V segment lost 3 bases, leaving 8 bases of the junction unmatched. The CDR3 loop reads CASSFPGLASSKNIQYF. Written as DNA, the CDR3 is TGTGCCAGCAGTTTCCCGGGACTAGCAAGTTCCAAAAACATTCAGTACTTC.

This chain joins TRBV7-2 and TRBJ1-2, with 9 bases lining up with TRBD1. Trimming cost V 5 bases and J 6 bases; bases outside gene matches: 10. CDR1 and CDR2 (germline): SGHTA, FQGNSA. The CDR3 has 15 residues. The CDR3 bases are TGTGCCAGCAGCCTCGGGACAGGGTTAACGAATGGCTACACCTTC. Translation: CASSLGTGLTNGYTF.

The chain recombines TRBV6-5 with TRBJ2-3, with 9 nucleotides matching TRBD1. This CDR3 contains 16 residues. With V trimmed by 3 bases and J by 3 bases, 7 bases remained unmatched. Germline V gene lookup returns CDR1 MNHEY and CDR2 SVGAGI. The CDR3 DNA reads TGTGCCAGCAGTTATCCGTCAGGGACAGGGACAGATACGCAGTATTTT. It is translated as CASSYPSGTGTDTQYF.

The chain recombines TRBV11-2 with TRBJ2-7; tentative D call: TRBD2 (7 bases). Germline CDR1 SGHAT, CDR2 FQNNGV. This CDR3 is built from 16 residues. V was pared by 1 base and J by 2 bases, with 15 bases between. CDR3 protein: CASSLGLGGRAYEQYF. CDR3 DNA: TGTGCCAGCAGCTTAGGTTTAGGGGGGAGGGCCTACGAGCAGTACTTC.

The gene calls are TRBV7-6 and TRBJ2-5; D not certain. Trimming left V 2 bases short and J 0 bases short, with 7 bases between. Germline CDR1 and CDR2: SGHVS and FNYEAQ. CDR3 length: 14 amino acids. The CDR3 region has the DNA TGTGCCAGCAGCTTACAGGTGTACCAAGAGACCCAGTACTTC. It is translated as CASSLQVYQETQYF.

This rearrangement joins TRBV7-8 to TRBJ2-5, with a weak D call TRBD1 (6 bases). V lost 5 bases and J lost 2, with 12 bases in between. The CDR3 extends over 14 amino acids. The germline V gene encodes CDR1 SGHVS and CDR2 FQNEAQ. The CDR3 is CASSPGTLQETQYF. CDR3 DNA: TGTGCCAGCAGCCCGGGGACACTGCAAGAGACCCAGTACTTC.

The chain links TRBV28 to TRBJ1-2; possibly TRBD1 for D (6 bases). The V end lost 6 bases, the J end lost 2 bases, and 10 bases lay between the germline ends. The germline CDR1 and CDR2 sequences are MDHEN and SYDVKM. CDR3 size: 13 residues. The CDR3 nucleotides read TGTGCCAGCAGAGGGGGGGAAAACTATGGCTACACCTTC. Translating gives CASRGGENYGYTF.

This clone showed up just a few times. V is TRBV27 and J is TRBJ2-2; 8 bases agree with TRBD1. In germline, CDR1 is MNHEY, CDR2 SMNVEV (reference sequence). The CDR3 contains 13 residues. V lost 10 bases and J lost 5; bases outside the gene matches: 6. DNA of the CDR3: TGTGCCATCTCAGGGGGCGTGACCGGGGAGCTGTTTTTT. Translating it yields CAISGGVTGELFF.

J is TRBJ2-1 and V is TRBV6-4, with 8 bases aligning to TRBD2. The CDR3 is 15 residues long. V was clipped by 2 bases and J by 3 bases; unmatched bases: 3. Germline CDR1 and CDR2: MRHNA and SNTAGT. The CDR3 here is CASSDGTRDYNEQFF. The DNA for the CDR3 is TGTGCCAGCAGTGACGGGACTAGGGACTACAATGAGCAGTTCTTC.

CDR3 amino acids: CASSAGNAGFDYGYTF. CDR3 DNA: TGTGCCAGCAGCGCAGGGAACGCAGGGTTCGACTATGGCTACACCTTC. The chain uses TRBV11-2 and TRBJ1-2; D is perhaps TRBD1 (5 bases). With 5 bases removed from V and 3 bases from J, the gap between germline ends came to 19 bases. CDR3 length: 16 amino acids. Germline CDR1 and CDR2: SGHAT and FQNNGV.

This clone was seen more than once but under ten times. The chain uses TRBV10-1 and TRBJ2-7; D ambiguous. V was trimmed by 11 bases and J by 7 bases, leaving 15 bases between them. This CDR3 contains 11 residues. Germline CDR1 and CDR2: WNHNN and SYGVQD (reference sequence). For the CDR3, the DNA is TGCGCCCGCGATTTTCGGTGTGAGCAGTACTTC. Encoded protein: CARDFRCEQYF.

This clone appeared a few times. This CDR3 reads CAISESRQNNEKLFF. Written as DNA, the CDR3 is TGTGCCATCAGTGAGTCGAGACAGAATAATGAAAAACTGTTTTTT. This chain uses TRBV10-3 with TRBJ1-4; a possible D gene is TRBD1 (5 bases). From germline, CDR1 is ENHRY and CDR2 SYGVKD. Trimming removed 0 bases at V and 4 bases at J, with 9 bases between. The CDR3 length is 15 residues.

The chain combines TRBV9 with TRBJ2-3; a weak D match, TRBD2 (5 bases). Deletions cut 0 bases from V and 2 bases from J, with 7 bases between. The germline gives CDR1 SGDLS, CDR2 YYNGEE. The CDR3 totals 14 residues. The DNA of the CDR3 is TGTGCCAGCAGCGTAGTGGACTTCACAGATACGCAGTATTTT. This gives the protein CASSVVDFTDTQYF.

This chain joins TRBV5-1 and TRBJ2-1; a weak D match, TRBD1 (6 bases). Deletions cut 0 bases from V and 4 bases from J, with 11 bases between. The germline CDR1 and CDR2 sequences are SGHRS and YFSETQ. The CDR3 extends over 15 amino acids. Here the CDR3 DNA reads TGCGCCAGCAGCTTGGGACAGGCAAAATACAATGAGCAGTTCTTC. It specifies CASSLGQAKYNEQFF.

The chain recombines TRBV5-6 with TRBJ2-7; 11 nucleotides align to TRBD2. Germline trimming cut 2 bases from V and 5 bases from J; bases unmatched to any gene: 9. The CDR3 has 16 amino acids. Germline V CDR1 and CDR2: SGHDT, YYEEEE. CDR3 amino acids: CASSFSSGRFNNEQYF. The CDR3, as DNA: TGTGCCAGCAGCTTCTCTAGCGGGAGGTTTAACAACGAGCAGTACTTC.